This TCR beta chain was profiled in a study of control samples from healthy donors and cancer patients. Sequenced by immunoSEQ multiplex PCR; TCRdb stores in-frame clones only, minus some. Seen here are some 130,000 clones, about nine tenths observed once, and the top ten hold roughly 2.6%. Sequencing used blood. This receptor was taken from a middle-aged man in good health.

The CDR3 spells CASSPLNAGTGVDTQYF. DNA for the CDR3: TGTGCCAGCTCACCCTTGAACGCCGGGACAGGGGTGGATACGCAGTATTTT. This chain uses TRBV18 with TRBJ2-3; 10 nucleotides line up with TRBD1. With 3 bases clipped from V and 6 bases from J, the junction kept 12 bases outside the gene matches. The CDR3 runs to 17 residues. Germline assignment: CDR1 KGHSH and CDR2 LQKENI.